Listed here are 3 T cell receptor beta chains from one sample, sequenced in a study of blood T cell repertoires in COVID-19. Repertoires were generated with immunoSEQ multiplex PCR, while TCRdb's copy carries only in-frame clones and drops some. The profile shows 60,000 or so clones, approximately 84% of them singletons. The sequencing sample was made of peripheral blood. The receptors shown here come from a man in his sixties with acute or convalescent COVID-19.

This clone appeared a few times. V and J are TRBV24-1 and TRBJ2-3, with TRBD1 identical over 8 bases. CDR1 is KGHDR, CDR2 SFDVKD, per germline. After removal of 2 bases from V and 2 bases from J, the junction contained 5 bases not matched to a gene. CDR3 size: 16 residues. Here the CDR3 reads CATSDWTGRDTDTQYF. CDR3 in DNA: TGTGCCACCAGTGATTGGACAGGGCGGGACACAGATACGCAGTATTTT.

This rearrangement joins TRBV24-1 to TRBJ1-1; a weak D match, TRBD1 (5 bases). Germline V CDR1 and CDR2: KGHDR, SFDVKD. This CDR3 is built from 13 residues. V lost 2 bases and J 10 bases, leaving 13 bases between the germline ends. The CDR3 protein is CATSDWATGIAFF. The CDR3 DNA is TGTGCCACCAGTGATTGGGCTACAGGAATAGCTTTCTTT.

This chain connects TRBV7-8 to TRBJ2-1; D might be TRBD1 (7 bases). Trimming shortened V by 4 bases and J by 1 base, and 14 bases separated the two germline ends. From germline, CDR1 is SGHVS and CDR2 FQNEAQ. The CDR3 runs to 16 residues. CDR3 amino acids: CASSSSTGRSYNEQFF. The CDR3 region has the DNA TGTGCCAGCAGCTCGTCGACAGGGAGGTCCTACAATGAGCAGTTCTTC.